What follows describes a single T cell receptor (beta chain). As originally analysed: Cell counts per sample came from amplifying reference gene primers. Profiled with immunoSEQ multiplex PCR; TCRdb holds only in-frame clones, not every one. V, J and clone size derive from that table, while D and trimming were established from the DNA sequence. The data show over 75,000 clones, roughly nine tenths seen once. The sample belongs to a study of blood T cell repertoires in COVID-19. In the study overall: Samples taken during acute and convalescent COVID-19 were collected in the United States, Italy and Spain. From T cells, B-cell-depleted T cells, or PBMCs came the material, which was cDNA or gDNA.

The V gene lost 3 bases and the J gene lost 2 bases, with 11 bases spanning the gap. The CDR3 totals 15 residues. Germline V lookup: CDR1 KGHSH, CDR2 LQKENI. The sequence derives from a human donor with active COVID-19. The donor label of this sample is uncertain. The chain couples TRBV18 to TRBJ1-5; D unresolved. Sequencing used peripheral blood. CDR3: CASSPPPGGNQPQHF. The CDR3 DNA follows: TGTGCCAGCTCACCCCCCCCCGGTGGCAATCAGCCCCAGCATTTT.